These 22 T cell receptor beta chains came from one sample sequenced in a study of blood T cell repertoires in COVID-19. Method: immunoSEQ multiplex PCR; TCRdb's copy keeps in-frame clones and lacks some. The sample lists 62,000 or so clones; approximately 81% were seen once. The sequenced material came from PBMCs or T cells enriched from blood (not recorded which). The receptors originated from a woman aged 40 to 49 with acute COVID-19.

The chain combines TRBV12-3 or TRBV12-4 with TRBJ1-2; maybe TRBD1 (5 bases). CDR3 length: 13 amino acids. The ends were cut back, 5 bases at V and 11 bases at J, with 18 bases in the middle. The CDR3 sequence is CASSPVGEGLYTF. CDR3 sequence (DNA): TGTGCCAGCAGTCCAGTCGGGGAGGGACTATACACCTTC.

V and J are TRBV7-9 and TRBJ2-3; 14 bases map to TRBD2. The CDR3 is made up of 17 amino acids. Looked up from germline, CDR1 is SEHNR and CDR2 is FQNEAQ (reference sequence). V shed 3 bases and J 4 bases; nucleotides not matched to a gene: 6. DNA of the CDR3: TGTGCCAGCAGCTTTAGACTAGCGGGAGGGCTTGCAGATACGCAGTATTTT. Its protein is CASSFRLAGGLADTQYF.

In its sample, this clone was seen a few times. The chain uses TRBV10-3 and TRBJ1-6, with 7 bases aligning to TRBD1. This CDR3 is built from 13 residues. Germline V gives CDR1 ENHRY, CDR2 SYGVKD. V was clipped by 6 bases and J by 7 bases; unmatched bases: 3. The CDR3 is CAIRGTANSPLHF. CDR3 in DNA: TGTGCCATCAGGGGGACAGCAAATTCACCCCTCCACTTT.

The chain combines TRBV2 with TRBJ2-3, with a tentative D call TRBD1 (6 bases). V was pared by 10 bases and J by 1 base, with 12 bases between. Per germline, CDR1 SNHLY and CDR2 FYNNEI. The CDR3 covers 13 residues. The CDR3 DNA is TGTGCCACCAATAACAGGGGCACAGATACGCAGTATTTT. Amino acids: CATNNRGTDTQYF.

The genes are TRBV7-2 and TRBJ2-2, with D possibly TRBD2 on 6 matching bases. The CDR3 runs 15 residues. Germline V gene data show CDR1 as SGHTA and CDR2 as FQGNSA. Between the trimmed V and J ends, which lost 0 bases and 7 bases, there was a span of 12 bases. CDR3 sequence: CASSLALLAGGELFF. The CDR3 DNA follows: TGTGCCAGCAGCTTAGCGTTACTAGCAGGCGGGGAGCTGTTTTTT.

This chain uses TRBV2 with TRBJ1-5; perhaps TRBD1 as D (6 bases). The CDR3 is made up of 14 amino acids. Germline lookup yields CDR1 SNHLY and CDR2 FYNNEI. Trimming took off 6 bases at V and 1 base at J, with 10 bases between the two ends. DNA of the CDR3: TGTGCCAGCAGCTTCGGACAGAGCAATCAGCCCCAGCATTTT. This gives the protein CASSFGQSNQPQHF. Looking up the rest from reference TRBV2 and TRBJ1-5 gives the full variable domain: EPEVTQTPSHQVTQMGQEVILRCVPISNHLYFYWYRQILGQKVEFLVSFYNNEISEKSEIFDDQFSVERPDGSNFTLKIRSTKLEDSAMYFCASSFGQSNQPQHFGDGTRLSIL.

This sequence joins TRBV4-2 and TRBJ2-1; the match to TRBD2 covers 7 bases. The trim removed 1 base at V and 0 bases at J, leaving 6 bases unmatched. CDR1 is LGHNA and CDR2 is YNFKEQ in the germline V gene. The CDR3 extends over 17 amino acids. CDR3 in amino acids: CASSQGLADLSYNEQFF. CDR3 DNA sequence: TGTGCCAGCAGCCAAGGGCTAGCGGACCTCTCCTACAATGAGCAGTTCTTC.

This clone was counted only a few times. The chain uses TRBV2 and TRBJ1-3; D uncertain. This CDR3 spans 15 amino acids. V lost 3 bases and J lost 0, with 9 bases in between. Germline CDR1 is SNHLY and CDR2 is FYNNEI. The CDR3 sequence is CASSENSFSGNTIYF. Written as DNA, the CDR3 is TGTGCCAGCAGTGAGAACAGCTTCTCTGGAAACACCATATATTTT.

As regards this clone: The junction departs from germline at one end; a sequencing error may be responsible. This CDR3 reads CASSGNYGHTF. The CDR3 coding sequence is TGTGCCAGCAGCGGCAACTATGGCCACACCTTC. The gene calls are TRBV2 and TRBJ1-2, with unresolved D. The length of the CDR3 is 11 residues. Germline CDR1 reads SNHLY; CDR2 reads FYNNEI.

The chain couples TRBV7-9 to TRBJ1-4; possible D gene TRBD1, 5 bases. V lost 4 bases and J 0 bases, leaving 12 bases between the germline ends. The germline CDR1 and CDR2 sequences are SEHNR and FQNEAQ (reference sequence). The CDR3 covers 16 residues. CDR3 bases: TGTGCCAGCAGCTCCCCCTGGGGGGCAACTAATGAAAAACTGTTTTTT. Amino acids: CASSSPWGATNEKLFF.

The V and J genes are TRBV28 and TRBJ2-1; 8 bases align to TRBD2. V was clipped by 1 base and J by 7 bases; unmatched bases: 6. The CDR3 runs to 15 residues. Germline values: CDR1 MDHEN, CDR2 SYDVKM. DNA of the CDR3: TGTGCCAGCAGTTTATCGCGGGAGCGGGGGAATGAGCAGTTCTTC. Amino acids: CASSLSRERGNEQFF.

The rearrangement uses TRBV7-6 and TRBJ1-3; D remains unclear. Trimming took 5 bases from V and 0 from J, leaving 14 bases between them. CDR1 is SGHVS and CDR2 is FNYEAQ in the germline V gene. The CDR3 has 16 amino acids. The CDR3 nucleotides are TGTGCCAGCAGCCCCGCGACTGCTTCCTCTGGAAACACCATATATTTT. Residues: CASSPATASSGNTIYF.

This clone has more than one count but fewer than ten. This chain connects TRBV2 to TRBJ2-5; perhaps TRBD1 as D (7 bases). Deletions cut 6 bases from V and 1 base from J, with 21 bases between. CDR1 and CDR2 from the germline V gene are SNHLY and FYNNEI. The CDR3 is 17 residues long. DNA of the CDR3: TGTGCCAGCAGAGACAGGGACTTGAGGTCCATCCAAGAGACCCAGTACTTC. Protein product: CASRDRDLRSIQETQYF.

The chain has TRBV28 and TRBJ1-2; no clear D. The V and J ends lost 3 bases and 4 bases respectively, with 9 bases between them. The CDR3 has 13 residues. The germline gives CDR1 MDHEN, CDR2 SYDVKM. The CDR3 bases are TGTGCCAGCAGTTTTCGGGAGTTCTATGGCTACACCTTC. Protein: CASSFREFYGYTF.

The chain has TRBV24-1 and TRBJ1-4; tentative D call: TRBD1 (6 bases). The CDR3 runs 15 residues. Deletions cut 4 bases from V and 8 bases from J, with 16 bases between. Germline V gives CDR1 KGHDR, CDR2 SFDVKD. CDR3 amino acids: CATSEARGAGEKLFF. CDR3 bases: TGTGCCACCAGTGAGGCCCGGGGGGCCGGCGAAAAACTGTTTTTT.

The chain joins TRBV24-1 to TRBJ2-7; D is perhaps TRBD1 (5 bases). Germline V gene lookup returns CDR1 KGHDR and CDR2 SFDVKD. With 0 bases removed from V and 0 bases from J, the gap between germline ends came to 8 bases. This CDR3 has 15 amino acids. The CDR3: CATSDLKGSSYEQYF. The CDR3 nucleotides are TGTGCCACCAGTGATTTGAAGGGGTCCTCCTACGAGCAGTACTTC.

The chain combines TRBV7-9 with TRBJ1-5; TRBD1 aligns across 9 bases. Germline trimming cut 3 bases from V and 5 bases from J; bases unmatched to any gene: 2. The CDR3 totals 14 residues. CDR1 is SEHNR, CDR2 FQNEAQ, per germline (reference sequence). Here the CDR3 reads CASSLGQGDQPQHF. CDR3 coding DNA: TGTGCCAGCAGCTTGGGACAGGGCGATCAGCCCCAGCATTTT.

The V and J genes are TRBV4-1 and TRBJ1-3; D ambiguous. The length of the CDR3 is 17 residues. Germline values: CDR1 MGHRA, CDR2 YSYEKL. V gave up 4 bases and J gave up 4 bases, with 20 bases separating them. This chain's CDR3 is CASSRPLGPRGGNTIYF. Here the CDR3 DNA reads TGCGCCAGCAGCCGGCCACTCGGACCCAGAGGGGGAAACACCATATATTTT.

The chain links TRBV7-8 to TRBJ1-6, with D possibly being TRBD1 (5 bases). CDR3 length equals 12 residues. Deletions cut 5 bases from V and 18 bases from J, with 17 bases between. CDR1 and CDR2 from the germline V gene are SGHVS and FQNEAQ. CDR3 protein: CASSPGTGPSHF. The CDR3 bases are TGTGCCAGCAGCCCCGGTACAGGCCCCAGCCACTTT.

This chain connects TRBV28 to TRBJ1-2, with TRBD1 matching 7 bases. Germline V gives CDR1 MDHEN, CDR2 SYDVKM. This CDR3 contains 15 residues. The junction had 16 bases not matched to a gene; V was cut back by 8 bases and J by 7 bases. The CDR3 protein is CASQARQGPGLGYTF. CDR3 DNA: TGTGCCAGCCAAGCCCGACAGGGCCCGGGGCTTGGCTACACCTTC.

This sequence joins TRBV11-3 and TRBJ2-1; 10 nucleotides line up with TRBD2. The V gene end was trimmed by 5 bases and the J gene end by 2 bases; junction bases not matched to a gene: 6. The germline V gene encodes CDR1 SGHNT and CDR2 YENEEA. The CDR3 is 16 amino acids. CDR3 DNA sequence: TGTGCCAGCAGCCCTCGGACTAGCGGACCCTACAATGAGCAGTTCTTC. It is translated as CASSPRTSGPYNEQFF.

CDR3 loop: CASSAQPWHTLNSPLHF. DNA of the CDR3: TGTGCCAGCAGCGCACAACCCTGGCACACCCTGAATTCACCCCTCCACTTT. V is TRBV9 and J is TRBJ1-6, with unresolved D. Between the trimmed V and J ends, which lost 3 bases and 7 bases, there was a span of 20 bases. From germline, CDR1 is SGDLS and CDR2 YYNGEE. CDR3 length: 17 amino acids.